This entry lists 14 T cell receptor beta chains sequenced from one sample in a study of blood T cell repertoires in COVID-19. Generated by immunoSEQ multiplex PCR, the TCRdb table keeps only in-frame clones and is missing some. The sample contains 70,000 or so clones, approximately 90% of which appear only once. Sequenced material: peripheral blood. These receptors were taken from a man between 60 and 75 years old with acute or convalescent COVID-19.

This clone was counted once. The genes are TRBV7-2 and TRBJ2-2; perhaps TRBD2 as D (6 bases). The V end was cut by 1 base, the J end by 0 bases, with 18 bases between. CDR3 size: 19 residues. CDR1 and CDR2 from the germline V gene are SGHTA and FQGNSA. The CDR3 coding sequence is TGTGCCAGCAGCTTAGACGCGGGAAGGGGATTCGCGAACACCGGGGAGCTGTTTTTT. It yields the protein CASSLDAGRGFANTGELFF.

The V and J genes are TRBV6-5 and TRBJ1-5; 8 bases line up with TRBD1. Germline CDR1 MNHEY, CDR2 SVGAGI. This CDR3 has 14 residues. The V and J ends lost 8 bases and 0 bases, in that order; junction bases with no gene match: 3. The CDR3 region is CASDRGNSNQPQHF. The DNA of the CDR3 is TGTGCCAGCGACAGGGGAAATAGCAATCAGCCCCAGCATTTT.

This chain joins TRBV10-3 and TRBJ1-5, with 7 nucleotides matching TRBD1. The CDR3 has 12 amino acids. Germline CDR1 reads ENHRY; CDR2 reads SYGVKD. The J segment lost 3 bases and the V segment lost 11 bases, leaving 4 bases of the junction unmatched. CDR3 nucleotide sequence: TGTGCCTCCGGACAGGACAATCAGCCCCAGCATTTT. Its translation: CASGQDNQPQHF.

The genes are TRBV9 and TRBJ1-1, with 8 nucleotides matching TRBD1. This CDR3 is built from 16 residues. Looked up from germline, CDR1 is SGDLS and CDR2 is YYNGEE. After removal of 3 bases from V and 0 bases from J, the junction contained 7 bases not matched to a gene. The CDR3 protein is CASSAQLTGVNTEAFF. In DNA form, the CDR3 reads TGTGCCAGCAGCGCCCAGCTGACAGGGGTGAACACTGAAGCTTTCTTT.

The chain links TRBV7-9 to TRBJ2-4; D gene ambiguous. CDR3 length: 15 residues. V shed 1 base and J shed 0 bases, with 7 bases lying between them. Germline V lookup: CDR1 SEHNR, CDR2 FQNEAQ (reference sequence). In nucleotides, the CDR3 is TGTGCCAGCAGCTTAGTACAGCTAGCCAAAAACATTCAGTACTTC. Protein: CASSLVQLAKNIQYF.

The J gene is TRBJ1-5, the V gene TRBV18; 9 nucleotides match TRBD1. Trimming took 3 bases from V and 4 from J; bases not matched to a gene: 7. The germline gives CDR1 KGHSH, CDR2 LQKENI. CDR3 size: 16 residues. The CDR3 here is CASSPRDRVGNQPQHF. The CDR3 bases are TGTGCCAGCTCACCGAGGGACAGGGTCGGGAATCAGCCCCAGCATTTT. Full variable domain (rest looked up from reference TRBV18 and TRBJ1-5): NAGVMQNPRHLVRRRGQEARLRCSPMKGHSHVYWYRQLPEEGLKFMVYLQKENIIDESGMPKERFSAEFPKEGPSILRIQQVVRGDSAAYFCASSPRDRVGNQPQHFGDGTRLSIL.

The chain carries TRBV28 and TRBJ1-4; D gene unclear. The germline V gene encodes CDR1 MDHEN and CDR2 SYDVKM. There are 16 residues in the CDR3. V was cut by 9 bases and J by 6 bases, with 23 bases left in between. CDR3 region: CASREAIILDDEKLFF. The CDR3 bases are TGTGCCAGTAGGGAGGCCATAATCTTAGATGATGAAAAACTGTTTTTT.

The J gene is TRBJ1-3, the V gene TRBV5-4, with D unclear. Trimming left V 0 bases short and J 2 bases short, with 6 bases between. This CDR3 region has 14 residues. In germline, CDR1 is SGHNT, CDR2 YYREEE (reference sequence). DNA of the CDR3: TGTGCCAGCAGCTTGGTGGGCACTGGAAACACCATATATTTT. Translating gives CASSLVGTGNTIYF.

The gene calls are TRBV7-9 and TRBJ1-6; perhaps TRBD1 as D (5 bases). The CDR3 totals 16 residues. Germline assignment: CDR1 SEHNR and CDR2 FQNEAQ (reference sequence). Trimming removed 5 bases from V and 10 bases from J, with 21 bases in between. The CDR3 nucleotides are TGTGCCAGCAGCCCCCATGGTGAGCCAGGGAGGTCACCCCTCCACTTT. It translates to CASSPHGEPGRSPLHF.

V is TRBV7-9 and J is TRBJ2-7, with TRBD2 matching over 7 bases. CDR3 length: 15 amino acids. Per the germline V gene, CDR1 is SEHNR and CDR2 is FQNEAQ (reference sequence). The J segment lost 0 bases and the V segment lost 5 bases, leaving 7 bases of the junction unmatched. The CDR3 DNA reads as TGTGCCAGCAGCGGATCTAGCGGCGGCTCCTACGAGCAGTACTTC. Amino acid sequence: CASSGSSGGSYEQYF.

The chain links TRBV5-4 to TRBJ1-2; 7 bases match TRBD1. Trimming removed 5 bases from V and 7 bases from J; junction bases left unmatched: 8. Germline lookup yields CDR1 SGHNT and CDR2 YYREEE (reference sequence). The CDR3 length is 13 residues. This CDR3 is CASSNRGGGGYTF. Written as DNA, the CDR3 is TGTGCCAGCAGTAACAGGGGTGGGGGTGGCTACACCTTC.

This chain joins TRBV9 and TRBJ1-2, with 8 bases matching TRBD1. The germline CDR1 and CDR2 sequences are SGDLS and YYNGEE. Germline trimming cut 0 bases from V and 5 bases from J; bases unmatched to any gene: 12. The CDR3 is made up of 17 amino acids. The CDR3 here is CASSVGSNPTGVYGYTF. The CDR3 nucleotides are TGTGCCAGCAGCGTAGGGTCGAATCCGACAGGGGTTTATGGCTACACCTTC.

In DNA, the CDR3 is TGCAGTGCTAGAGGACAGCAGTCCCAGCATTTT. Encoded protein: CSARGQQSQHF. The V gene is TRBV20-1, the J gene TRBJ1-5; TRBD1 might be the D (5 bases). The V gene's germline CDR1 is DFQATT and CDR2 SNEGSKA (reference sequence). The V end was cut by 1 base, the J end by 11 bases, with 9 bases between. CDR3 length: 11 amino acids.

In regard to this clone: Other nucleotide sequences from this sample produce the same CDR3. The chain uses TRBV5-1 and TRBJ2-7, with a weak D call TRBD1 (5 bases). This CDR3 has 13 residues. The V gene's germline CDR1 is SGHRS and CDR2 YFSETQ. V lost 7 bases and J lost 5, with 16 bases in between. The CDR3 here is CASARVLDHEQYF. Here the CDR3 DNA reads TGCGCCAGCGCCAGGGTCCTGGATCACGAGCAGTACTTC.